What follows are 23 T cell receptor beta chains derived from one specimen sequenced in a study of cytomegalovirus exposure and HLA in healthy donors. In the PCR, 60 Vbeta and 13 Jbeta primers were used. The table came from immunoSEQ multiplex PCR; TCRdb's copy has only in-frame clones and leaves some out. The data contain 95,000 to 150,000 clones, 77% of them singletons. The sequenced material came from PBMCs. Source of these receptors: a man aged 18 to 30 in good health and CMV-seropositive.

The chain links TRBV5-1 to TRBJ1-2; TRBD1 aligns across 10 bases. The length of the CDR3 is 15 residues. The germline V gene has CDR1 SGHRS and CDR2 YFSETQ. V lost 3 bases, J lost 5 bases, and 7 bases stayed unmatched. In DNA form, the CDR3 reads TGCGCCAGCAGCTATGGGACAGGGGAAGGGTATGGCTACACCTTC. Translated, it gives CASSYGTGEGYGYTF.

The V call is TRBV11-3, the J call TRBJ2-1; TRBD2 matches at 11 bases. V was clipped by 5 bases and J by 6 bases; unmatched bases: 6. This CDR3 region has 15 residues. Germline V gene lookup returns CDR1 SGHNT and CDR2 YENEEA. CDR3 region: CASSPGTSGFNEQFF. CDR3 coding DNA: TGTGCCAGCAGCCCGGGGACTAGCGGCTTCAATGAGCAGTTCTTC.

V and J are TRBV9 and TRBJ2-1; D perhaps matches TRBD2 (6 bases). Trimming shortened V by 1 base and J by 2 bases, and 13 bases separated the two germline ends. The CDR3 is 16 residues long. Germline CDR1 SGDLS, CDR2 YYNGEE. The CDR3 DNA follows: TGTGCCAGCAGCGTATATGATAGCGGAGCCTACAATGAGCAGTTCTTC. This sequence encodes CASSVYDSGAYNEQFF. The variable domain in full, with the rest retrieved from reference TRBV9 and TRBJ2-1, is DSGVTQTPKHLITATGQRVTLRCSPRSGDLSVYWYQQSLDQGLQFLIQYYNGEERAKGNILERFSAQQFPDLHSELNLSSLELGDSALYFCASSVYDSGAYNEQFFGPGTRLTVL.

This chain links TRBV29-1 with TRBJ2-2, with D unresolved. The CDR3 spans 13 residues. The germline V gene encodes CDR1 SQVTM and CDR2 ANQGSEA. The V end was cut by 4 bases, the J end by 0 bases, with 6 bases between. The CDR3 loop is CSVAAPNTGELFF. The CDR3, as DNA: TGCAGCGTTGCCGCGCCGAACACCGGGGAGCTGTTTTTT.

The V gene is TRBV7-9, the J gene TRBJ1-1, with D possibly matching TRBD1 (5 bases). The CDR3 sequence is 17 residues long. Germline V lookup: CDR1 SEHNR, CDR2 FQNEAQ (reference sequence). V was shortened by 5 bases and J by 4 bases, with 23 bases between the two germline ends. The CDR3 nucleotides read TGTGCCAGCAGCCCCATCGTGGGGGGTCAGGGAGGCACTGAAGCTTTCTTT. It specifies CASSPIVGGQGGTEAFF.

The V gene is TRBV25-1, the J gene TRBJ2-2; 7 bases are shared with TRBD1. CDR1 is MGHDK, CDR2 SYGVNS, per germline. The junction had 3 bases not matched to a gene; V was cut back by 3 bases and J by 2 bases. This CDR3 is built from 15 residues. The CDR3 bases are TGTGCCAGCAGTGACGACAGGGCAAACACCGGGGAGCTGTTTTTT. Its translation is CASSDDRANTGELFF.

V gene TRBV5-1 combines with J gene TRBJ1-2, with D perhaps TRBD1 (5 bases). Germline CDR1 and CDR2: SGHRS and YFSETQ. The V and J ends lost 6 bases and 3 bases respectively, with 12 bases between them. The CDR3 contains 13 residues. The CDR3 DNA follows: TGCGCCAGCACGGCAGGGTTTGACTATGGCTACACCTTC. Its translation: CASTAGFDYGYTF.

The chain has TRBV2 and TRBJ2-5; a possible D gene is TRBD2 (6 bases). The CDR3 spans 14 residues. Germline V lookup: CDR1 SNHLY, CDR2 FYNNEI. With 6 bases removed from V and 5 bases from J, the gap between germline ends came to 16 bases. CDR3 nucleotide sequence: TGTGCCAGCAGGCAGACTAGTGGCTGGGAGACCCAGTACTTC. It specifies CASRQTSGWETQYF.

This rearrangement joins TRBV5-1 to TRBJ1-1; no reliable D call. Germline V gives CDR1 SGHRS, CDR2 YFSETQ. V gave up 2 bases and J gave up 0 bases, with 8 bases separating them. The CDR3 is 14 amino acids. The CDR3 loop is CASSFGELNTEAFF. DNA of the CDR3: TGCGCCAGCAGCTTTGGAGAGCTGAACACTGAAGCTTTCTTT.

This clone came up a few times. The rearrangement links TRBV27 to TRBJ1-1; 8 nucleotides match TRBD1. The germline CDR1 and CDR2 sequences are MNHEY and SMNVEV (reference sequence). Trimming at V came to 6 bases and at J to 6 bases, leaving 6 bases not matched to a gene. This CDR3 is built from 13 residues. CDR3 in DNA: TGTGCCAGCAGGCCGACAGGGGAACCTGAAGCTTTCTTT. Amino acids: CASRPTGEPEAFF.

The chain recombines TRBV7-9 with TRBJ1-2; TRBD1 aligns across 9 bases. The CDR3 spans 15 residues. V dropped 1 base and J dropped 8; count of bases not matched to a gene: 8. Germline CDR1 SEHNR, CDR2 FQNEAQ (reference sequence). CDR3 coding DNA: TGTGCCAGCAGCTTAGGTGGACAGGGGCACGGGGGCTACACCTTC. Encoded protein: CASSLGGQGHGGYTF.

The rearrangement links TRBV6-5 to TRBJ1-1; no definite D call. The V gene's germline CDR1 is MNHEY and CDR2 SVGAGI. Trimming pared 2 bases from V and 5 bases from J, leaving 9 bases between. The CDR3 length is 13 residues. The CDR3: CASSYSVRTEAFF. DNA of the CDR3: TGTGCCAGCAGTTACAGTGTACGGACTGAAGCTTTCTTT.

The chain joins TRBV11-2 to TRBJ2-7; 11 bases are a match to TRBD1. This CDR3 spans 15 amino acids. The V and J ends lost 5 bases and 4 bases, in that order; junction bases with no gene match: 7. Germline lookup yields CDR1 SGHAT and CDR2 FQNNGV. The CDR3 reads CASSGPGQGVYEQYF. The CDR3 nucleotides read TGTGCCAGCAGCGGTCCGGGACAGGGGGTTTACGAGCAGTACTTC.

The genes are TRBV18 and TRBJ2-7; TRBD1 aligns across 10 bases. The J segment lost 4 bases and the V segment lost 3 bases, leaving 9 bases of the junction unmatched. The length of the CDR3 is 16 residues. CDR1 is KGHSH and CDR2 is LQKENI in the germline V gene. The CDR3 region has the DNA TGTGCCAGCTCACCCGGGGGGACAGGGGCCTTTTACGAGCAGTACTTC. Amino acid sequence: CASSPGGTGAFYEQYF.

The chain combines TRBV11-2 with TRBJ1-2; D gene uncertain. There are 17 residues in the CDR3. Germline values: CDR1 SGHAT, CDR2 FQNNGV. V lost 4 bases and J 0 bases, leaving 18 bases between the germline ends. CDR3 nucleotide sequence: TGTGCCAGCAGCTCCCGTCAGCGGGTCCGAGCTAACTATGGCTACACCTTC. Encoded protein: CASSSRQRVRANYGYTF.

The rearrangement links TRBV4-1 to TRBJ1-4; D perhaps matches TRBD1 (6 bases). The CDR3 extends over 15 amino acids. Trimming took 2 bases from V and 4 from J, leaving 11 bases between them. The V gene's germline CDR1 is MGHRA and CDR2 YSYEKL. The CDR3 DNA is TGCGCCAGCAGCCAAATACAGGGTGATAATGAAAAACTGTTTTTT. It specifies CASSQIQGDNEKLFF.

The gene calls are TRBV29-1 and TRBJ2-7; TRBD2 is a possible D gene (5 bases). In germline, CDR1 is SQVTM, CDR2 ANQGSEA. V lost 5 bases to trimming and J lost 2 bases, with 19 bases between them. The CDR3 totals 15 residues. CDR3 amino acids: CSVLKDSGFTYEQYF. In DNA, the CDR3 is TGCAGCGTTCTTAAAGATTCGGGGTTTACCTACGAGCAGTACTTC.

The rearrangement links TRBV6-4 to TRBJ2-1; 8 bases are shared with TRBD2. V shed 5 bases and J 3 bases; nucleotides not matched to a gene: 3. Germline lookup yields CDR1 MRHNA and CDR2 SNTAGT. CDR3 length: 14 amino acids. In nucleotides, the CDR3 is TGTGCCAGCAGTCCGGGACTAGACTACAATGAGCAGTTCTTC. It is translated as CASSPGLDYNEQFF.

CDR3 sequence (DNA): TGTGCCAGCAGCGCCAGGGGCTCTGGAAACACCATATATTTT. Its protein product is CASSARGSGNTIYF. This chain links TRBV7-8 with TRBJ1-3, with D possibly matching TRBD1 (6 bases). The germline V gene encodes CDR1 SGHVS and CDR2 FQNEAQ. CDR3 length: 14 residues. V lost 5 bases and J lost 0, with 8 bases in between.

V is TRBV30 and J is TRBJ1-1, with D possibly TRBD1 on 5 matching bases. Trimming pared 0 bases from V and 7 bases from J, leaving 12 bases between. The V gene's germline CDR1 is GTSNPN and CDR2 SVGIG (reference sequence). The CDR3 sequence is 13 residues long. This CDR3 is CAWSVFGGFEAFF. CDR3 bases: TGTGCCTGGAGTGTTTTCGGGGGATTTGAAGCTTTCTTT.

The chain employs TRBV4-2 and TRBJ2-6; the match to TRBD2 covers 8 bases. V lost 3 bases and J lost 1; bases outside the gene matches: 11. Germline CDR1 is LGHNA and CDR2 is YNFKEQ. This CDR3 is 19 amino acids long. This CDR3 is CASSHPKGLVGSGANVLTF. CDR3 DNA sequence: TGTGCCAGCAGCCATCCTAAGGGACTAGTCGGATCTGGGGCCAACGTCCTGACTTTC.

The rearrangement joins TRBV10-1 to TRBJ1-1; no definite D call. CDR1 is WNHNN, CDR2 SYGVQD, per germline (reference sequence). The ends were cut back, 8 bases at V and 6 bases at J, with 10 bases in the middle. The length of the CDR3 is 11 residues. The CDR3 loop is CASPRGSEAFF. Written as DNA, the CDR3 is TGCGCCAGCCCACGGGGATCTGAAGCTTTCTTT.

The chain links TRBV4-1 to TRBJ1-5; no clear D. With 1 base removed from V and 7 bases from J, the gap between germline ends came to 14 bases. CDR3 size: 15 residues. From germline, CDR1 is MGHRA and CDR2 YSYEKL. CDR3 nucleotides: TGCGCCAGCAGCCAAGGAGACTTTCCCTCACAGCCCCAGCATTTT. It specifies CASSQGDFPSQPQHF.